This entry describes one T cell receptor beta chain. Its antigen is not known. The junction and the germline gene differ at one end; a read error may be behind it. This CDR3 comprises 16 residues. Germline V gene lookup returns CDR1 SEHNR and CDR2 FQNEAQ (reference sequence). This record comes from a study of cytomegalovirus exposure and HLA in healthy donors. Study results and limitations: Near-uniform donor sequencing depth was presumed by presence/absence analyses. There were some 150 TCR beta chains listed as cytomegalovirus-associated. The likely explanation for a cluster of highly shared sequence variants was sequencing artifact.

In the PCR, 60 Vbeta and 13 Jbeta primers were used. Using immunoSEQ multiplex PCR, the repertoire was profiled, and TCRdb retains in-frame clones only, with some absent. The table has under 300,000 clones, roughly four fifths seen once. Each donor was healthy, and each was a bone marrow donor. Sequenced material: PBMCs. J is TRBJ2-1 and V is TRBV7-9; 11 bases agree with TRBD2. This TCR was recovered from a woman aged 55-69 years in good health and CMV-seropositive. The CDR3 coding sequence is TGTGCCAGCAGCCAACGTAGTAGCGGGAGGGCCAATGAGCAGCTCTTC. Translation: CASSQRSSGRANEQLF.